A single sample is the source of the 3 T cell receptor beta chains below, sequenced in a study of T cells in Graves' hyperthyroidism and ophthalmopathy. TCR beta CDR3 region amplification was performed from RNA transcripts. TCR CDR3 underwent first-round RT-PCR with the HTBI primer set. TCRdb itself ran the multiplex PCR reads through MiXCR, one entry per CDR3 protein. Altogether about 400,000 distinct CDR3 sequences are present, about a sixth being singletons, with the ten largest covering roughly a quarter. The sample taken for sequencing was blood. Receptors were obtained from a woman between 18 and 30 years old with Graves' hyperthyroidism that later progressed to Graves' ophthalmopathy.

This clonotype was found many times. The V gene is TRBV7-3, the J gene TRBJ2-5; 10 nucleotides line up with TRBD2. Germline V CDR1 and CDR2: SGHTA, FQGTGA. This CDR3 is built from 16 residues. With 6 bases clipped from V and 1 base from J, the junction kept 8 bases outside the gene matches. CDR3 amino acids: CASSLGLAAFQETQYF. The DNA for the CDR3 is TGTGCCAGCAGTTTAGGACTAGCGGCATTCCAAGAGACCCAGTACTTC.

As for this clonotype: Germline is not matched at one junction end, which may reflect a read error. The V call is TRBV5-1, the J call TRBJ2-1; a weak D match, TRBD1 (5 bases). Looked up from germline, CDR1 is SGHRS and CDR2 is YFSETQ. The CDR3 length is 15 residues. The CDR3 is CASSLGAIPLNEQLF. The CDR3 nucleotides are TGTGCCAGCAGCTTAGGGGCGATCCCTCTCAATGAGCAGCTCTTC. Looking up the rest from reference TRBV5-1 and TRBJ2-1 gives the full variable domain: KAGVTQTPRYLIKTRGQQVTLSCSPISGHRSVSWYQQTPGQGLQFLFEYFSETQRNKGNFPGRFSGRQFSNSRSEMNVSTLELGDSALYLCASSLGAIPLNEQLFGPGTRLTVL.

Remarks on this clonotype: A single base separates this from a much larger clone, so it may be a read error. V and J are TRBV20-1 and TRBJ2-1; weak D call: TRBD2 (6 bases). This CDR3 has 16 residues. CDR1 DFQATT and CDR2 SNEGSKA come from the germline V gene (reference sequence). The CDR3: CSARVFRRDDYNEQLF. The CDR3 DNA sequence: TGCAGTGCTAGAGTTTTCAGGCGGGACGACTACAATGAGCAGCTCTTC.